In its sample, the clone carrying this T cell receptor (beta chain) was seen many times. No antigen is known for it. This record belongs to a study of T cells after posttransplantation cyclophosphamide. Overall study results and limits: Donor-recipient repertoire similarity was low at 1-2 months, rising over year one. Blood and skin or GI T cell repertoires showed limited TRB overlap.

Assay: immunoSEQ multiplex PCR; the TCRdb copy retains only in-frame clones and omits some. This table holds 30,000 to 50,000 clones with no singletons; the top ten claim 3.5% to 5.5%. The germline V gene has CDR1 MNHNS and CDR2 SASEGT. The V end lost 9 bases, the J end lost 0 bases, and 6 bases lay between the germline ends. There are 13 residues in the CDR3. This sequence originates from a woman aged 45-59 years in good health and a related stem cell transplant donor. Input material: PBMCs. The chain uses TRBV6-1 and TRBJ2-6; D ambiguous. The CDR3 DNA reads TGTGCCAGTATCTACTCTGGGGCCAACGTCCTGACTTTC. Its protein is CASIYSGANVLTF.